These T cell receptor beta chains were read from a single sample in a study of T cells in narcolepsy. Here immunoSEQ multiplex PCR was the method, and the copy in TCRdb shows in-frame clones only, minus some. The sample shows tens of thousands of clones, about 80% of them seen only once. Sequenced sample: memory (CD45RA-) CD4+ T cells from blood. The source is a human donor in good health. Each CDR3 is given with its conserved first and last residue. D genes are given only for firm matches.

J gene,D gene,V gene,CDR3 protein,CDR3 DNA
TRBJ2-2,NA,TRBV7-2,CASSWGRGAGELFF,TGTGCCAGCAGCTGGGGACGAGGCGCCGGGGAGCTGTTTTTT
TRBJ1-5,NA,TRBV6-5,CASSREYSNQPQHF,TGTGCCAGCAGTAGGGAGTATAGCAATCAGCCCCAGCATTTT
TRBJ2-3,TRBD2,TRBV4-1,CASSRRGSGDTDTQYF,TGTGCCAGCAGCCGCCGGGGGAGCGGGGACACAGATACGCAGTATTTT
TRBJ2-5,NA,TRBV11-2,CASSSQGGGYQETQYF,TGTGCCAGCAGCTCTCAGGGTGGGGGGTACCAAGAGACCCAGTACTTC
TRBJ2-1,NA,TRBV11-3,CASSLDGTTNNEQFF,TGTGCCAGCAGCTTAGACGGTACCACGAACAATGAGCAGTTCTTC
TRBJ2-3,NA,TRBV4-3,CASSQDRLRTDTQYF,TGCGCCAGCAGCCAAGATCGGCTTCGCACAGATACGCAGTATTTT
TRBJ1-2,NA,TRBV9,CASSVAWQGYYGYTF,TGTGCCAGCAGCGTAGCTTGGCAGGGCTACTATGGCTACACCTTC
TRBJ1-2,TRBD1,TRBV2,CASSATGGNGYTF,TGTGCCAGCAGCGCGACAGGGGGGAATGGCTACACCTTC
TRBJ1-6,TRBD1,TRBV11-2,CASSPGQGAAPLHF,TGTGCCAGCAGCCCCGGACAGGGGGCAGCACCCCTCCACTTT
TRBJ2-3,NA,TRBV19,CASSMGLAGYTDTQYF,TGTGCCAGTAGTATGGGCCTAGCAGGGTACACAGATACGCAGTATTTT
TRBJ1-5,NA,TRBV15,CATSRDYSNQPQHF,TGTGCCACCAGCAGAGACTATAGCAATCAGCCCCAGCATTTT
TRBJ2-5,TRBD1,TRBV5-6,CASSSLGQGVGETQYF,TGTGCCAGCAGCTCCTTGGGACAGGGGGTAGGGGAGACCCAGTACTTC
TRBJ1-6,NA,TRBV7-9,CASSPPGGSPLHF,TGTGCCAGCAGCCCTCCCGGCGGATCACCCCTCCACTTT
TRBJ2-2,NA,TRBV12-5,CASGLGLGPGAGELFF,TGTGCTAGTGGTTTGGGCCTGGGACCGGGGGCCGGGGAGCTGTTTTTT
TRBJ1-2,NA,TRBV6-5,CASSGSSQDGYTF,TGTGCCAGCAGTGGTAGTTCCCAAGATGGCTACACCTTC
TRBJ1-2,NA,TRBV15,CATSSSGTANYGYTF,TGTGCCACCAGCTCCTCCGGGACGGCGAACTATGGCTACACCTTC
TRBJ1-2,NA,TRBV11-2,CASNTNGGANGYTF,TGTGCCAGCAACACCAATGGGGGGGCGAATGGCTACACCTTC
TRBJ1-4,NA,TRBV6-1,CASSEQIRGEKLFF,TGTGCCAGCAGTGAACAGATTCGAGGTGAAAAACTGTTTTTT
TRBJ2-7,TRBD2,TRBV6-1,CASMGGSNSYEQYF,TGTGCCAGCATGGGGGGGAGTAACTCCTACGAGCAGTACTTC
TRBJ1-1,TRBD1,TRBV5-1,CASSSDRGGTEAFF,TGCGCCAGCAGCTCCGACAGGGGGGGAACTGAAGCTTTCTTT
TRBJ1-5,TRBD1,TRBV7-8,CASSAYRGNNQPQHF,TGTGCCAGCAGCGCGTACAGGGGGAACAATCAGCCCCAGCATTTT